This T cell receptor beta chain was sequenced for a study of T-cell memory formation after mild COVID-19. Whole-study context: In these data, TCR clusters were largely donor specific.

Each CDR3 protein is one row after TCRdb ran MiXCR on the 5' RACE reads. In the table there are around 510,000 distinct CDR3 sequences, about 22% of which are singletons. Notes on the study in general: Balance between CD4 and CD8 was seen in clones contracting day 15 to 85, and a CD4+ lean was seen in later expanders.

This clonotype was counted a few times. The antigen is not known. CDR1 is LGHDT, CDR2 YNNKEL, per germline (reference sequence). The CDR3 is 15 residues long. Trimming stripped 4 bases from V and 6 bases from J, with 18 bases between. Sample: PBMCs or a T cell subset sorted from them (not recorded which). The origin of this receptor is an adult woman who had mild COVID-19 (a few samples of this study predate the infection). Cell type and time point are not known. V is TRBV3-1 and J is TRBJ1-2, with no clear D. The CDR3 protein is CASSPSATLTHGYTF. The CDR3 nucleotides read TGTGCCAGCAGCCCCTCGGCTACCTTAACCCATGGCTACACCTTC.